One T cell receptor beta chain is described in this entry. The sample comes from a study of blood T cell repertoires in COVID-19. Study in general: The United States, Italy and Spain provided the acute and convalescent COVID-19 samples. PBMCs, B-cell-depleted T cells, or T cells were the source of the cDNA or gDNA that made up the material.

In the study's own analysis: Amplification with reference gene primers provided the estimates of nucleated cell counts. Libraries were prepared by immunoSEQ multiplex PCR; TCRdb keeps only in-frame clonotypes and omits some of them. That table supplies the V and J calls and clone size; D and trimming were determined from the DNA. The sample has 50,000 or so clones, roughly four fifths seen once; the top ten hold 7% to 8.5%. The CDR3 is 15 residues long. J gave up 5 bases and V 4 bases, and 10 bases lay outside the gene matches. CDR1 SGHTA and CDR2 FQGNSA come from the germline V gene. The sequenced sample consisted of peripheral blood. The chain carries TRBV7-2 and TRBJ1-2; 7 bases agree with TRBD1. This TCR came from a middle-aged man with acute or convalescent COVID-19. For the CDR3, the DNA is TGTGCCAGCAGCTCCCCGAGGGGGCAGAAGTATGGCTACACCTTC. Encoded protein: CASSSPRGQKYGYTF.